Ten or more counts support the clone carrying this T cell receptor beta chain. Its antigen is currently unknown. This specimen comes from a study of T cells in Graves' hyperthyroidism and ophthalmopathy. Whole-study findings and limits: Blood held most thyroid clonotypes expanded above 0.001 frequency. A median roughly six months before onset, the model predicted ophthalmopathy.

Among ophthalmopathy patients, the Clinical Activity Score reached at least 3, the NOSPECS grade reached at least 4, and duration remained under 3 months. On the basis of clinical symptoms, serum thyroxine and TRAb, thyroid ultrasound and orbital computed tomography, diagnoses were made. It was RNA transcripts that yielded the amplified TCR beta CDR3 regions. TCR CDR3 underwent first-round RT-PCR with the HTBI primer set. TCRdb ran MiXCR on the multiplex PCR reads and lists one entry per CDR3 protein. The sample has a few hundred thousand distinct CDR3 sequences, around 15% seen once. This CDR3 has 13 residues. The V gene lost 3 bases and the J gene lost 1 base, with 6 bases spanning the gap. Germline CDR1 and CDR2: MGHRA and YSYEKL.

This chain uses TRBV4-1 with TRBJ1-1; D is undetermined. Source material: blood. This clonotype was obtained from a woman in her thirties with Graves' ophthalmopathy. CDR3 in DNA: TGCGCCAGCAGCCAGCAGGAGAACACTGAAGCTTTCTTT. Translation gives CASSQQENTEAFF.